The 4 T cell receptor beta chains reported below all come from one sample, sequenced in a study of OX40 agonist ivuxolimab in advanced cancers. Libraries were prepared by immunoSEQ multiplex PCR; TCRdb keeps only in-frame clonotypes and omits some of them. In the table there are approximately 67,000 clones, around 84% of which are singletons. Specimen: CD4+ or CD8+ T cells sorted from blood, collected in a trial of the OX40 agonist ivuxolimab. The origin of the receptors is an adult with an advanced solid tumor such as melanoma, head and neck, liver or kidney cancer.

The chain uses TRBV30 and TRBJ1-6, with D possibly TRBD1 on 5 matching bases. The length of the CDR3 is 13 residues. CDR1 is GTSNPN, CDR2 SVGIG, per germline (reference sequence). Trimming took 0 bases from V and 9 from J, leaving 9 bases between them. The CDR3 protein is CAWSVGGASPLHF. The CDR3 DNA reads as TGTGCCTGGAGTGTTGGAGGGGCTTCACCCCTCCACTTT.

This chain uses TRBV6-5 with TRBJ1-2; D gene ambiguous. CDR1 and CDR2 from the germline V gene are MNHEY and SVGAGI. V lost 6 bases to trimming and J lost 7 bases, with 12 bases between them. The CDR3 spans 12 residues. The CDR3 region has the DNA TGTGCCAGCAGCGGGTTAGGAGGTGGCTACACCTTC. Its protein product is CASSGLGGGYTF.

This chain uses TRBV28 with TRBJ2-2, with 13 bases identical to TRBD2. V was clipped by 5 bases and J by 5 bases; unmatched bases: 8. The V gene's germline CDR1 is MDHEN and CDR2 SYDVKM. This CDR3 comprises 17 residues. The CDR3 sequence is CASSTPGLAGITGELFF. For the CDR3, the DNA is TGTGCCAGCAGTACACCGGGACTAGCGGGGATAACCGGGGAGCTGTTTTTT.

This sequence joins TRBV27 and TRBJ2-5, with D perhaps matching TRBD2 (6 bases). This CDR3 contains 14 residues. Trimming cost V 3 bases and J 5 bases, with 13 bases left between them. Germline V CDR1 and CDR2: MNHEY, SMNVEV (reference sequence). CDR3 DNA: TGTGCCAGCAGTTTGGGCGGGAAGGGGGAGACCCAGTACTTC. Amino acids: CASSLGGKGETQYF.